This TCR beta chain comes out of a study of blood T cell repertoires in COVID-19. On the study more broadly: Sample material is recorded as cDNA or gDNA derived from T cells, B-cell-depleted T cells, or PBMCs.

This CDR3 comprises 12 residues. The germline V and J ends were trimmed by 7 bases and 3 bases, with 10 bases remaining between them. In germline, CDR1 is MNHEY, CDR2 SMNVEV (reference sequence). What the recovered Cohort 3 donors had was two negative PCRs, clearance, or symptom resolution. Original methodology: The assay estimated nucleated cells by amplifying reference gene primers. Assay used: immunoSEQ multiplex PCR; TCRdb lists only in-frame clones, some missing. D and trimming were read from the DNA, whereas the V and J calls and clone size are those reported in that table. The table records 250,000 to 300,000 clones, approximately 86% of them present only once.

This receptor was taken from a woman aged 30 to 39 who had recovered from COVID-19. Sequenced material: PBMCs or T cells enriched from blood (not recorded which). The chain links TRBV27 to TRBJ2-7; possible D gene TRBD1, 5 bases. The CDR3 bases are TGTGCCAGCACCTCAGGGAACTACGAGCAGTACTTC. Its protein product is CASTSGNYEQYF.